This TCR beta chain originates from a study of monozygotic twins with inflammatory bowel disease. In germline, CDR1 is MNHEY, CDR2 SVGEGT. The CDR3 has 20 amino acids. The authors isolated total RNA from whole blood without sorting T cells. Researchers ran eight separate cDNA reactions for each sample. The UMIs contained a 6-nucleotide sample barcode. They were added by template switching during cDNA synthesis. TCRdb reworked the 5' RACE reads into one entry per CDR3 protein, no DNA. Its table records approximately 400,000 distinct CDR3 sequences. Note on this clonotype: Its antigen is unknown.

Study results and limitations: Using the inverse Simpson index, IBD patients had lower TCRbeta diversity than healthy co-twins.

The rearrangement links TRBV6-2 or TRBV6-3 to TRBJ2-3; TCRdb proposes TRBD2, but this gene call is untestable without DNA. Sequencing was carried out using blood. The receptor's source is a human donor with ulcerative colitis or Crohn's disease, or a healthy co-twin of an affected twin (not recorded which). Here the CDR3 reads CASSYSISSGGTPSTDTQYF.